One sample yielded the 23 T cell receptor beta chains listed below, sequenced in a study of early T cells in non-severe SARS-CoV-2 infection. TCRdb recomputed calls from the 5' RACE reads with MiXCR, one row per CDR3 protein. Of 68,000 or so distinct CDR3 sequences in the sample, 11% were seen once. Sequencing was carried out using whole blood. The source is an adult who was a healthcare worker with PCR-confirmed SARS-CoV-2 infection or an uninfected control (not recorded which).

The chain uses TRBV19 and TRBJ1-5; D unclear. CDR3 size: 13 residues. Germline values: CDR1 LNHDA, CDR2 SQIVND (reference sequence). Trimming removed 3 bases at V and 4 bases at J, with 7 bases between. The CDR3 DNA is TGTGCCAGTAGTATGTTCCGTAATCAGCCCCAGCATTTT. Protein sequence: CASSMFRNQPQHF.

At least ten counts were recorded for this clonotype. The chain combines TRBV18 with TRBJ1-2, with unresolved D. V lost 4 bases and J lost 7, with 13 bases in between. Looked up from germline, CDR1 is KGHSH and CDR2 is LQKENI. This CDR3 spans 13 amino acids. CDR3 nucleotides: TGTGCCAGCTCACATAAATGGAGGTTTGGCTACACCTTC. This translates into CASSHKWRFGYTF. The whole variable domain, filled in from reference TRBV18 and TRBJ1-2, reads NAGVMQNPRHLVRRRGQEARLRCSPMKGHSHVYWYRQLPEEGLKFMVYLQKENIIDESGMPKERFSAEFPKEGPSILRIQQVVRGDSAAYFCASSHKWRFGYTFGSGTRLTVV.

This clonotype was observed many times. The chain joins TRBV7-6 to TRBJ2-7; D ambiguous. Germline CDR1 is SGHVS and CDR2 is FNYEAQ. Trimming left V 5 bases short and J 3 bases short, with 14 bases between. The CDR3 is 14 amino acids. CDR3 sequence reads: CASSRGGADYEQYF. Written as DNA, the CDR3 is TGTGCCAGCAGCCGTGGCGGCGCTGACTACGAGCAGTACTTC.

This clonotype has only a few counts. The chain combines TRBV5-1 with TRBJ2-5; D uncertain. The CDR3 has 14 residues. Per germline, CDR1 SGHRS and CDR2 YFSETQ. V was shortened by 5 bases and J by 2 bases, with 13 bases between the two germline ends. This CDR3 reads CASSGDPGQETQYF. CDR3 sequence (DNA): TGCGCCAGCAGTGGGGATCCTGGTCAAGAGACCCAGTACTTC.

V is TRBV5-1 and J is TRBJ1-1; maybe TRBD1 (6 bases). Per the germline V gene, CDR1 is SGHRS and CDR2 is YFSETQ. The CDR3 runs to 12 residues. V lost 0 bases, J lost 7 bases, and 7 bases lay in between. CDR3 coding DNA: TGCGCCAGCAGCTTGGAGGGGGATGAAGCTTTCTTT. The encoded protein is CASSLEGDEAFF.

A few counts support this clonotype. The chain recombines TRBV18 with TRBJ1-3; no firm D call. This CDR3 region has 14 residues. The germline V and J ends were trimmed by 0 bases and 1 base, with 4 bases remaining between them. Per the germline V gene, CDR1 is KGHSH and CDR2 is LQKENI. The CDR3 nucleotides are TGTGCCAGCTCACCACCGCCATCTGGAAACACCATATATTTT. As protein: CASSPPPSGNTIYF.

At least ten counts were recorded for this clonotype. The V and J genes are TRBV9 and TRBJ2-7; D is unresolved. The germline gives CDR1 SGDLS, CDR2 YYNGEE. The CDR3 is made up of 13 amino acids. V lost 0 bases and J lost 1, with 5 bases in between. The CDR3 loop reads CASSVGGSYEQYF. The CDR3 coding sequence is TGTGCCAGCAGCGTAGGGGGTTCCTACGAGCAGTACTTC.

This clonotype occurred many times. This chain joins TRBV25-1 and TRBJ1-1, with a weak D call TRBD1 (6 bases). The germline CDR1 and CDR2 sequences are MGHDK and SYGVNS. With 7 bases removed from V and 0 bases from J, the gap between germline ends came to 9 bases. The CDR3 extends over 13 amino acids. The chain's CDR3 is CASIGQMNTEAFF. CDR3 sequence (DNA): TGTGCCAGCATAGGACAGATGAACACTGAAGCTTTCTTT.

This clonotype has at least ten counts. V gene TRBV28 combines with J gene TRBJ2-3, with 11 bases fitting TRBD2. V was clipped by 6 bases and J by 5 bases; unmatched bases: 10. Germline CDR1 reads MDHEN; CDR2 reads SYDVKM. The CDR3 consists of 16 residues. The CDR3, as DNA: TGTGCCAGCAGGGGTAGCGGGAGGGCCAATAAAGATACGCAGTATTTT. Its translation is CASRGSGRANKDTQYF.

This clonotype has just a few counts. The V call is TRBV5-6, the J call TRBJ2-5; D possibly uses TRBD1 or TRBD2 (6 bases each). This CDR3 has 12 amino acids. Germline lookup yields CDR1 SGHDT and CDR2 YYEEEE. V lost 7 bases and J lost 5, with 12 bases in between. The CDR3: CASHEGGETQYF. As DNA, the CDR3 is TGTGCCAGCCATGAAGGGGGGGAGACCCAGTACTTC.

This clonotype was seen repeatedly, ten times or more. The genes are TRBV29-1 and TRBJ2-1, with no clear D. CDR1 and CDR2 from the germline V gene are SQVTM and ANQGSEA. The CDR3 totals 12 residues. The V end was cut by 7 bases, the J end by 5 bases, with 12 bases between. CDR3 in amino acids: CSAQTPNNEQFF. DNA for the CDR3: TGCAGCGCCCAGACTCCCAACAATGAGCAGTTCTTC.

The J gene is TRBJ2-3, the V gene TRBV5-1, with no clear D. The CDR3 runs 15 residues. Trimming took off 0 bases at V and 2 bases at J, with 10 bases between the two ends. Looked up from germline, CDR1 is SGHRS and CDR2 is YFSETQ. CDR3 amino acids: CASSLAPVSTDTQYF. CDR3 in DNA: TGCGCCAGCAGCTTGGCCCCGGTTTCCACAGATACGCAGTATTTT.

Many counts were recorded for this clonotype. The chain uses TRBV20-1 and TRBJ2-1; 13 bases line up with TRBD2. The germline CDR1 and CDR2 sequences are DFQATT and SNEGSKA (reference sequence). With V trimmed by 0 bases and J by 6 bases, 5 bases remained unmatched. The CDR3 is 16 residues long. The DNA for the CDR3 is TGCAGTGCTAGAGATCAGGGACTAGCGGGATTCAATGAGCAGTTCTTC. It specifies CSARDQGLAGFNEQFF.

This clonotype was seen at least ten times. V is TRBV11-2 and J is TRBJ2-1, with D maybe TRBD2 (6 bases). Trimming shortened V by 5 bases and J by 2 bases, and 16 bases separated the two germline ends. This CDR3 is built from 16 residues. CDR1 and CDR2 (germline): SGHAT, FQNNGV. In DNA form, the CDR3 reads TGTGCCAGCAGCATCGGCGGGGTGGTGCCCTACAATGAGCAGTTCTTC. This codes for CASSIGGVVPYNEQFF.

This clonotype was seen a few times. The CDR3 here is CASSPGTGQETQYF. The CDR3 DNA reads TGTGCCAGCTCTCCCGGGACAGGCCAAGAGACCCAGTACTTC. The chain uses TRBV18 and TRBJ2-5; 8 nucleotides match TRBD1. The V gene end was trimmed by 6 bases and the J gene end by 1 base; junction bases not matched to a gene: 4. The length of the CDR3 is 14 residues. Germline CDR1 KGHSH, CDR2 LQKENI.

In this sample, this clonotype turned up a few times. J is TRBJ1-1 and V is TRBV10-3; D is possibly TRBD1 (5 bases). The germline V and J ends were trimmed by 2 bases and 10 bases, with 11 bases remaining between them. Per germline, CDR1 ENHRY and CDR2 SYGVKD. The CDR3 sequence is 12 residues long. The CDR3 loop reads CAISETRDGAFF. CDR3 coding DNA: TGTGCCATCAGTGAGACCCGGGACGGAGCTTTCTTT.

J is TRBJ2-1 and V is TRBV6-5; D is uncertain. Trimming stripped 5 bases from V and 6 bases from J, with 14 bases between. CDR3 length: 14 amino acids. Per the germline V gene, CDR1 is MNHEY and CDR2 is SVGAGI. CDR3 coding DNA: TGTGCCAGCAGTCCGGTTTGGAATCTCAATGAGCAGTTCTTC. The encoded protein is CASSPVWNLNEQFF.

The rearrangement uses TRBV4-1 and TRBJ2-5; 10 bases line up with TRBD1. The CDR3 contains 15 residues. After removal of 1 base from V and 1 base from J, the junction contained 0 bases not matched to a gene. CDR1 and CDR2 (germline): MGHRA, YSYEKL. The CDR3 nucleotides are TGCGCCAGCAGCCAAGGGACAGGGGGCCAAGAGACCCAGTACTTC. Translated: CASSQGTGGQETQYF.

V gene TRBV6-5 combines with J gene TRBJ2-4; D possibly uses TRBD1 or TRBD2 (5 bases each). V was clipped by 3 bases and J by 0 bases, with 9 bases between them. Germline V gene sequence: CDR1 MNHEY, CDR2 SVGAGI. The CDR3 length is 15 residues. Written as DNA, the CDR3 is TGTGCCAGCAGTTATCTTGGGGGAGCCAAAAACATTCAGTACTTC. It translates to CASSYLGGAKNIQYF.

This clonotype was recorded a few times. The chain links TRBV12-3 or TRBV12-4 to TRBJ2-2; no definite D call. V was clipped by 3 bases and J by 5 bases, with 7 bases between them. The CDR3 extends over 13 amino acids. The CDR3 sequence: CASSFLETGELFF. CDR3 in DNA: TGTGCCAGCAGTTTCTTGGAGACCGGGGAGCTGTTTTTT.

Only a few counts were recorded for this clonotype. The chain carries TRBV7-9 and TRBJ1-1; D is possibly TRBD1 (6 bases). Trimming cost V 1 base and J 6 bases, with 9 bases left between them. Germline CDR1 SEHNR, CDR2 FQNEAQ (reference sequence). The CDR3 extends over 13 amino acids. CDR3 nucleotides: TGTGCCAGCAGCTTAGAGGGGGTGTCTGAAGCTTTCTTT. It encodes CASSLEGVSEAFF.

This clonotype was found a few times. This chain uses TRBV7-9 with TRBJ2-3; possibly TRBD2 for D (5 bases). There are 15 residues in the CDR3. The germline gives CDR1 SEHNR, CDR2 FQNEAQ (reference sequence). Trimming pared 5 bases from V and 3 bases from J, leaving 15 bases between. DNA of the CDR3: TGTGCCAGCAGCCGACTACCTCGGGGTACAGATACGCAGTATTTT. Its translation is CASSRLPRGTDTQYF.

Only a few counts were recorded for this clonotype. CDR3 region: CASSHGTLREETQYF. The DNA for the CDR3 is TGTGCCAGCAGCCATGGAACACTAAGGGAAGAGACCCAGTACTTC. The chain uses TRBV3-1 and TRBJ2-5; no definite D call. Germline CDR1 and CDR2: LGHDT and YNNKEL (reference sequence). The CDR3 is 15 residues long. V was cut by 3 bases and J by 3 bases, with 14 bases left in between.